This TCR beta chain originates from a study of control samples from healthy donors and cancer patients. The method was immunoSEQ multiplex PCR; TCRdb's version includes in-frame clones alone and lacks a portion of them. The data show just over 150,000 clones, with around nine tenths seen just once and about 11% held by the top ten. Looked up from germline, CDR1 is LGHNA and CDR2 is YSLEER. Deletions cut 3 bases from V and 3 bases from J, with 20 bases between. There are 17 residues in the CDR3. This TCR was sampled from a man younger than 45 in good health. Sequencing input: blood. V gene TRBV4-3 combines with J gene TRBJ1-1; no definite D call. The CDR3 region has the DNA TGCGCCAGCAGCCAGGCCTCGCTGAGGGCCGGATACACTGAAGCTTTCTTT. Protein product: CASSQASLRAGYTEAFF.